This T cell receptor (beta chain) was sequenced in a study of T cell repertoires in cytomegalovirus infection. Across the study: Through public TCR beta signatures, both CMV infection and matching HLA type were indicated.

TCRdb recomputed calls from the reads with MiXCR, one row per CDR3 protein. The sample carries some 350,000 distinct CDR3 sequences, 15% to 20% recorded once. This clonotype was picked up many times. Trimming removed 0 bases from V and 8 bases from J; junction bases left unmatched: 12. Per germline, CDR1 MNHEY and CDR2 SVGEGT. The length of the CDR3 is 17 residues. The material sequenced was PBMCs. The clonotype comes from a human donor in good health (CMV status not recorded). Some clones in this sample may be carry-over from other donors' samples. The gene calls are TRBV6-2 or TRBV6-3 and TRBJ2-1; 8 bases are a match to TRBD2. In DNA form, the CDR3 reads TGTGCCAGCAGTTACTCGAAAACACAGCGGGAGAACGATGAGCAGTTCTTC. It codes for CASSYSKTQRENDEQFF.